The T cell receptor (beta chain) described here comes from a study of tumor-infiltrating lymphocytes in primary liver carcinoma. Study as a whole: All patients, whether men or women, fell within 30 to 69 years of age.

This clonotype was counted once. A clone one base away is much larger, so this may be a read error. CDR1 is SGHDN, CDR2 FVKESK, per germline. The CDR3 is made up of 15 amino acids. Researchers generated TCR beta cDNA from around 510 ng of total RNA, relying on a constant-region primer. Libraries of TCR beta came from three nested multiplex PCR rounds with slightly modified ARM-PCR. A C-beta reverse primer was combined with TRBV1-TRBV30 forward primers in the first two PCR rounds, and each round had approximately 10 cycles. MiXCR, run by TCRdb on the multiplex PCR reads, gives a single entry per CDR3 protein. The sample consists of some 87,000 distinct CDR3 sequences, less than 75% of them appearing once. Co-extracting RNA and DNA was done with about 20-34 mg of unsorted bulk tissue as input. Treatment of the patients' primary liver carcinoma consisted of surgical resection.

Sequenced: tumor-adjacent normal liver tissue. The chain recombines TRBV14 with TRBJ2-2, with TRBD1 matching 7 bases. The sequence came from a man aged 40-49 years with primary liver carcinoma and hepatitis B virus infection. DNA for the CDR3: TGTGCCAGCAGCACCACAGGGGCTTCGGCCGGGGAGCTGTTGTTT. Protein: CASSTTGASAGELLF.